These T cell receptor beta chains were read from a single sample in a study of OX40 agonist ivuxolimab in advanced cancers. Profiling relied on immunoSEQ multiplex PCR, and the TCRdb table lists in-frame clones only, not all of them. Here the sample spans around 80,000 clones, 65% to 90% being singletons. Sequenced material: CD4+ or CD8+ T cells sorted from blood, taken in a trial of the OX40 agonist ivuxolimab. The origin of the receptors is an adult with an advanced solid tumor such as melanoma, head and neck, liver or kidney cancer. CDR3s include the opening cysteine and the closing phenylalanine or tryptophan. A D gene is named only where the DNA matches it firmly.

d_call	v_call	j_call	cdr3_nt	cdr3_aa
.	TRBV7-7	TRBJ1-3	TGTGCCAGCAGCTTATCGTTCGGAAACACCATATATTTT	CASSLSFGNTIYF
TRBD1	TRBV11-1	TRBJ2-1	TGTGCCAGCAGGGGGGGTGGACAGGGAGAGAATGAGCAGTTCTTC	CASRGGGQGENEQFF
.	TRBV21-1	TRBJ1-1	TGTGCCAGCAGCAAGGTCCCTACCAACGCTTTCTTT	CASSKVPTNAFF
.	TRBV10-3	TRBJ1-4	TGTGCCATCAGTGAATCGGGTCTGGATGAAAAACTGTTTTTT	CAISESGLDEKLFF
.	TRBV10-2	TRBJ1-5	TGCGCCAGCAGTGAGTCAATGGGAGAGGGGTATCAGCCCCAGCATTTT	CASSESMGEGYQPQHF
TRBD2	TRBV7-2	TRBJ2-1	TGTGCCAGCAGCTCATATCCGGGACTAGCGGGGGGATCCCACAATGAGCAGTTCTTC	CASSSYPGLAGGSHNEQFF
.	TRBV12-2	TRBJ1-1	TGTGCAAGTCGCTCTAAAATCACACGGTCAGTTAACACTGAAGCTTTCTTT	CASRSKITRSVNTEAFF
.	TRBV28	TRBJ1-4	TGTGCCAGCAGTGTCCGTCATGGGGATGAAAAACTGTTTTTT	CASSVRHGDEKLFF
TRBD1	TRBV2	TRBJ1-1	TGTGCCAGCAGTGATAGGGGGCGGAGCACTGAAGCTTTCTTT	CASSDRGRSTEAFF
.	TRBV7-8	TRBJ2-7	TGTGCCAGCAGCCTAGAGAGGGGCCCCGGAGAGCAGTACTTC	CASSLERGPGEQYF
.	TRBV29-1	TRBJ1-3	TGCAGCGTTGAAGCGGGCAGGGCAGGAAACACCATATATTTT	CSVEAGRAGNTIYF
.	TRBV11-3	TRBJ2-3	TGTGCCAGCAGCTTATCCCTCGCAGATACGCAGTATTTT	CASSLSLADTQYF
TRBD1	TRBV4-2	TRBJ1-2	TGTGCCAGCGGGGGGGACAGGGTCGAAGGCTACACCTTC	CASGGDRVEGYTF